The 8 T cell receptor beta chains listed next were all sequenced from one sample in a study of T cell changes during pregnancy in multiple sclerosis. TCRdb's table, derived via immunoSEQ multiplex PCR, lists solely in-frame clones and lacks some. Among approximately 130,000 clones listed, roughly 97% were seen once. This material consisted of peripheral blood, taken after pregnancy. All receptors come from a female donor with multiple sclerosis, enrolled in a pregnancy study.

This chain links TRBV7-8 with TRBJ2-7; unclear D gene. CDR3 length: 13 residues. Germline V gene sequence: CDR1 SGHVS, CDR2 FQNEAQ. Between the trimmed V and J ends, which lost 1 base and 2 bases, there was a span of 6 bases. The CDR3, as DNA: TGTGCCAGCAGCTTAGTTACAGCCTACGAGCAGTACTTC. Encoded protein: CASSLVTAYEQYF.

The V and J genes are TRBV27 and TRBJ2-1; a weak D match, TRBD2 (6 bases). The CDR3 loop spans 15 amino acids. The germline V gene has CDR1 MNHEY and CDR2 SMNVEV (reference sequence). The V and J ends lost 4 bases and 8 bases respectively, with 18 bases between them. CDR3 sequence: CASSSEPGARDEQFF. The CDR3 DNA sequence: TGTGCCAGCAGTTCTGAACCGGGAGCGAGAGATGAGCAGTTCTTC.

Written as DNA, the CDR3 is TGTGCCAGCACGCGGAGGTTTAACTATGGCTACACCTTC. It encodes CASTRRFNYGYTF. The chain uses TRBV28 and TRBJ1-2; no clear D. The V end lost 7 bases, the J end lost 1 base, and 10 bases lay between the germline ends. Germline V CDR1 and CDR2: MDHEN, SYDVKM. The CDR3 loop spans 13 amino acids.

The chain employs TRBV28 and TRBJ1-5; the D gene is possibly TRBD1 (6 bases). This CDR3 comprises 14 residues. Trimming stripped 5 bases from V and 9 bases from J, with 17 bases between. Germline CDR1 reads MDHEN; CDR2 reads SYDVKM. CDR3 sequence: CASSPRLGTWPQHF. The CDR3 coding sequence is TGTGCCAGCAGTCCGCGACTTGGGACATGGCCCCAGCATTTT. The full variable domain, in which reference TRBV28 and TRBJ1-5 provide the parts outside the CDR3, is DVKVTQSSRYLVKRTGEKVFLECVQDMDHENMFWYRQDPGLGLRLIYFSYDVKMKEKGDIPEGYSVSREKKERFSLILESASTNQTSMYLCASSPRLGTWPQHFGDGTRLSIL.

The chain uses TRBV29-1 and TRBJ1-5; 7 positions match TRBD1. CDR1 SQVTM and CDR2 ANQGSEA come from the germline V gene. V lost 5 bases and J lost 4; bases outside the gene matches: 8. This CDR3 has 14 residues. This chain's CDR3 is CSVSQGDGNQPQHF. The CDR3 region has the DNA TGCAGCGTTTCCCAGGGGGACGGGAATCAGCCCCAGCATTTT.

Comments on this clone: Other DNA variants within this sample encode the same CDR3. This chain links TRBV6-5 with TRBJ2-7, with a possible D match to TRBD2 (5 bases). Germline lookup yields CDR1 MNHEY and CDR2 SVGAGI. The CDR3 sequence is 13 residues long. Trimming took off 0 bases at V and 2 bases at J, with 5 bases between the two ends. The CDR3 reads CASSYSGAYEQYF. The CDR3 DNA follows: TGTGCCAGCAGTTACTCGGGAGCCTACGAGCAGTACTTC.

The chain employs TRBV5-1 and TRBJ2-2, with a possible D match to TRBD1 (6 bases). The CDR3 totals 15 residues. Germline CDR1 reads SGHRS; CDR2 reads YFSETQ. Trimming removed 3 bases from V and 7 bases from J, with 16 bases in between. CDR3 bases: TGCGCCAGCAGCTCCCGCTACAGGGTTCACGGGGAGCTGTTTTTT. Amino acids: CASSSRYRVHGELFF.

V is TRBV5-6 and J is TRBJ1-2; D unclear. The CDR3 length is 14 residues. V lost 4 bases, J lost 4 bases, and 14 bases lay in between. Germline V gene data show CDR1 as SGHDT and CDR2 as YYEEEE. The CDR3 DNA is TGTGCCAGCAGCCACGGGGAGGGTGTCTATGGCTACACCTTC. Translation gives CASSHGEGVYGYTF.